Shown below are 27 T cell receptor beta chains from a single sample sequenced in a study of blood T cell repertoires in COVID-19. Sequencing was performed with immunoSEQ multiplex PCR; in TCRdb, only in-frame clones are kept and a portion is missing. The table has more than 65,000 clones, 87% seen once; the top ten hold 5% to 6.5%. What was sequenced was peripheral blood. These TCRs come from a man aged 55 to 70 with acute or convalescent COVID-19.

CDR3: CASSLTEVATDTQYF. The CDR3 DNA follows: TGTGCCAGCAGCTTGACGGAGGTAGCTACAGATACGCAGTATTTT. This chain links TRBV5-4 with TRBJ2-3; D may be TRBD2 (5 bases). Trimming took off 1 base at V and 3 bases at J, with 12 bases between the two ends. Per germline, CDR1 SGHNT and CDR2 YYREEE (reference sequence). The CDR3 length is 15 residues.

V and J are TRBV7-2 and TRBJ1-4; 8 positions agree with TRBD1. Germline CDR1 SGHTA, CDR2 FQGNSA. Trimming cost V 1 base and J 8 bases; bases outside gene matches: 6. This CDR3 has 15 residues. The CDR3, as DNA: TGTGCCAGCAGCTTAGTGGGACAGGTGCCCGAAAAACTGTTTTTT. It encodes CASSLVGQVPEKLFF.

The rearrangement uses TRBV19 and TRBJ1-5; D possibly corresponds to TRBD1 (6 bases). The ends were cut back, 0 bases at V and 6 bases at J, with 18 bases in the middle. Germline CDR1 and CDR2: LNHDA and SQIVND (reference sequence). The CDR3 spans 17 residues. This chain's CDR3 is CASSIDQSGGVGQPQHF. In DNA, the CDR3 is TGTGCCAGTAGTATAGATCAGTCGGGGGGCGTTGGTCAGCCCCAGCATTTT.

This chain links TRBV12-5 with TRBJ1-5; D might be TRBD1 (5 bases). This CDR3 has 18 residues. Trimming left V 2 bases short and J 0 bases short, with 17 bases between. Germline CDR1 LGHNT, CDR2 FRNRAP. The CDR3 loop is CASGLFQGGGNSNQPQHF. CDR3 coding DNA: TGTGCTAGTGGTTTGTTCCAGGGCGGGGGTAATAGCAATCAGCCCCAGCATTTT.

This sequence joins TRBV5-1 and TRBJ1-1; 7 bases are a match to TRBD1. The CDR3 has 15 amino acids. Germline CDR1 SGHRS, CDR2 YFSETQ. V dropped 2 bases and J dropped 2; count of bases not matched to a gene: 6. The CDR3 nucleotides read TGCGCCAGCAGCTTAGAACAGGGGTATAACACTGAAGCTTTCTTT. Its translation is CASSLEQGYNTEAFF.

The J gene is TRBJ1-5, the V gene TRBV11-3; 8 bases line up with TRBD1. CDR3 length: 16 residues. Germline V lookup: CDR1 SGHNT, CDR2 YENEEA. V trimming: 8 bases; J trimming: 2 bases; junction bases outside the gene matches: 11. As DNA, the CDR3 is TGTGCCAGCGGCGGACAGGGCTCCCGTCGCAATCAGCCCCAGCATTTT. Residues: CASGGQGSRRNQPQHF.

The J gene is TRBJ1-1, the V gene TRBV2; no firm D call. The germline CDR1 and CDR2 sequences are SNHLY and FYNNEI. Deletions cut 2 bases from V and 0 bases from J, with 7 bases between. The CDR3 spans 14 residues. The chain's CDR3 is CASSEYYMNTEAFF. CDR3 bases: TGTGCCAGCAGTGAATATTATATGAACACTGAAGCTTTCTTT.

The chain uses TRBV6-5 and TRBJ1-1; TRBD1 matches 8 bases. V lost 7 bases to trimming and J lost 3 bases; unmatched junction nucleotides: 7. CDR1 is MNHEY and CDR2 is SVGAGI in the germline V gene. CDR3 size: 14 residues. The CDR3 nucleotides are TGTGCCAGCACCGCACAGGGGGGTTACACTGAAGCTTTCTTT. This encodes CASTAQGGYTEAFF.

The V gene is TRBV5-6, the J gene TRBJ1-1; D uncertain. V was pared by 4 bases and J by 0 bases, with 10 bases between. The CDR3 totals 14 residues. CDR1 and CDR2 (germline): SGHDT, YYEEEE. Here the CDR3 DNA reads TGTGCCAGCAGCCCCGGGGATATGAACACTGAAGCTTTCTTT. Translating it yields CASSPGDMNTEAFF.

This chain connects TRBV4-2 to TRBJ1-5, with TRBD1 identical over 7 bases. Germline V gives CDR1 LGHNA, CDR2 YNFKEQ. The V and J ends lost 0 bases and 7 bases, in that order; junction bases with no gene match: 6. The CDR3 is 15 residues long. The CDR3 DNA reads TGTGCCAGCAGCCAAGATACAGGGGCAGGACAGCCCCAGCATTTT. It codes for CASSQDTGAGQPQHF.

The J gene is TRBJ1-1, the V gene TRBV25-1, with D possibly matching TRBD1 (6 bases). CDR1 and CDR2 from the germline V gene are MGHDK and SYGVNS. This CDR3 contains 13 residues. Deletions cut 4 bases from V and 1 base from J, with 7 bases between. CDR3 protein: CASSAQGNTEAFF. DNA of the CDR3: TGTGCCAGCAGTGCACAGGGGAACACTGAAGCTTTCTTT.

This clone was seen a few times. The chain employs TRBV5-1 and TRBJ1-1; D is unclear. Germline CDR1 is SGHRS and CDR2 is YFSETQ. This CDR3 region has 15 residues. V lost 3 bases and J 5 bases, leaving 17 bases between the germline ends. This CDR3 is CASSWRGGGGTEAFF. The CDR3, as DNA: TGCGCCAGCAGCTGGAGAGGCGGAGGTGGGACTGAAGCTTTCTTT.

In this sample, this clone turned up once. The chain carries TRBV5-1 and TRBJ1-2, with unresolved D. The CDR3 covers 14 residues. The V end was cut by 0 bases, the J end by 8 bases, with 14 bases between. The germline gives CDR1 SGHRS, CDR2 YFSETQ. In nucleotides, the CDR3 is TGCGCCAGCAGCTTGGGCCACACAGATCACGGCTACACCTTC. The encoded protein is CASSLGHTDHGYTF.

This clone was detected only once. The chain combines TRBV11-2 with TRBJ1-3; TRBD1 might be the D (5 bases). CDR3 length equals 14 residues. CDR1 SGHAT and CDR2 FQNNGV come from the germline V gene. Trimming left V 1 base short and J 6 bases short, with 10 bases between. The CDR3 loop is CASSLATVANTIYF. The DNA of the CDR3 is TGTGCCAGCAGCTTAGCGACAGTCGCAAACACCATATATTTT.

The V gene is TRBV19, the J gene TRBJ1-5; maybe TRBD1 (6 bases). Per the germline V gene, CDR1 is LNHDA and CDR2 is SQIVND (reference sequence). V lost 3 bases and J 1 base, leaving 19 bases between the germline ends. This CDR3 region has 18 residues. The CDR3 DNA reads TGTGCCAGTAGTATGAGGGGGAGGGGAGGGAACAGCAATCAGCCCCAGCATTTT. Translated: CASSMRGRGGNSNQPQHF.

This chain connects TRBV25-1 to TRBJ1-2; 7 bases align to TRBD1. Germline V lookup: CDR1 MGHDK, CDR2 SYGVNS. The ends lost 4 bases at V and 4 bases at J; junction bases unmatched: 9. This CDR3 is 15 amino acids long. In DNA, the CDR3 is TGTGCCAGCAGTGTACCCGGGACAGATATCTATGGCTACACCTTC. Its protein product is CASSVPGTDIYGYTF.

The chain joins TRBV6-5 to TRBJ1-5; the D gene is possibly TRBD1 (5 bases). This CDR3 is built from 13 residues. The V and J ends lost 4 bases and 5 bases respectively, with 9 bases between them. Germline V gives CDR1 MNHEY, CDR2 SVGAGI. CDR3 DNA sequence: TGTGCCAGCAGTTCCAGGGTGGATCAGCCCCAGCATTTT. Protein: CASSSRVDQPQHF.

The CDR3 sequence is CASRPPGSKGTQYF. Here the CDR3 DNA reads TGTGCCAGCAGACCTCCCGGGAGCAAAGGGACCCAGTACTTC. The chain has TRBV6-5 and TRBJ2-5; D is possibly TRBD2 (6 bases). This CDR3 comprises 14 residues. Per germline, CDR1 MNHEY and CDR2 SVGAGI. V was cut by 6 bases and J by 7 bases, with 18 bases left in between.

This chain joins TRBV10-2 and TRBJ2-5, with D perhaps TRBD2 (5 bases). Germline V CDR1 and CDR2: WSHSY, SAAADI. V lost 4 bases and J lost 6, with 9 bases in between. The CDR3 loop spans 12 amino acids. The CDR3 here is CASSAERQTQYF. CDR3 nucleotide sequence: TGCGCCAGCAGTGCTGAGCGGCAGACCCAGTACTTC.

The rearrangement links TRBV6-5 to TRBJ1-5; TRBD1 is a possible D gene (6 bases). The germline V and J ends were trimmed by 6 bases and 4 bases, with 16 bases remaining between them. From germline, CDR1 is MNHEY and CDR2 SVGAGI. The CDR3 has 15 residues. This chain's CDR3 is CASSLNGQTNQPQHF. The CDR3 region has the DNA TGTGCCAGCAGCCTTAATGGACAGACAAATCAGCCCCAGCATTTT.

The genes are TRBV5-4 and TRBJ2-1; 11 bases are a match to TRBD1. With V trimmed by 4 bases and J by 1 base, 4 bases remained unmatched. The germline CDR1 and CDR2 sequences are SGHNT and YYREEE (reference sequence). The CDR3 contains 16 residues. DNA for the CDR3: TGTGCCAGCAGCGGACAGGGGGCTGGTTCCTACAATGAGCAGTTCTTC. The encoded protein is CASSGQGAGSYNEQFF.

The chain combines TRBV27 with TRBJ1-5, with 12 bases that match TRBD1. Trimming took 5 bases from V and 3 from J; bases not matched to a gene: 5. This CDR3 is 16 amino acids long. The germline CDR1 and CDR2 sequences are MNHEY and SMNVEV (reference sequence). The DNA of the CDR3 is TGTGCCAGCAGTAAAGAGGGACAGGGGGCCAATCAGCCCCAGCATTTT. It yields the protein CASSKEGQGANQPQHF.

The chain recombines TRBV2 with TRBJ1-1, with D perhaps matching TRBD1 (5 bases). From germline, CDR1 is SNHLY and CDR2 FYNNEI. The CDR3 is 16 residues long. Between the trimmed V and J ends, which lost 5 bases and 1 base, there was a span of 17 bases. The CDR3 is CASSRGRFRENTEAFF. The CDR3 bases are TGTGCCAGCAGTCGAGGGAGGTTCAGGGAGAACACTGAAGCTTTCTTT. The full variable domain, in which reference TRBV2 and TRBJ1-1 provide the parts outside the CDR3, is EPEVTQTPSHQVTQMGQEVILRCVPISNHLYFYWYRQILGQKVEFLVSFYNNEISEKSEIFDDQFSVERPDGSNFTLKIRSTKLEDSAMYFCASSRGRFRENTEAFFGQGTRLTVV.

This clone was detected only once. This sequence joins TRBV18 and TRBJ1-5, with TRBD1 identical over 7 bases. The CDR3 covers 15 residues. Germline loops: CDR1 KGHSH, CDR2 LQKENI. V shed 1 base and J 0 bases; nucleotides not matched to a gene: 0. CDR3 protein: CASSPQGASNQPQHF. In DNA, the CDR3 is TGTGCCAGCTCACCACAGGGGGCTAGCAATCAGCCCCAGCATTTT.

The chain carries TRBV7-2 and TRBJ2-3, with 12 bases lining up with TRBD2. The J segment lost 6 bases and the V segment lost 3 bases, leaving 7 bases of the junction unmatched. The germline CDR1 and CDR2 sequences are SGHTA and FQGNSA. This CDR3 has 16 residues. CDR3 sequence (DNA): TGTGCCAGCAGCTTTACTCTCGGGACTAGCGGGGATACGCAGTATTTT. It is translated as CASSFTLGTSGDTQYF.

The chain employs TRBV2 and TRBJ1-2; 10 bases agree with TRBD1. Germline values: CDR1 SNHLY, CDR2 FYNNEI. V was pared by 3 bases and J by 0 bases, with 10 bases of the junction left unmatched. The CDR3 length is 18 residues. Here the CDR3 reads CASSDFGMDRGSNYGYTF. The CDR3 region has the DNA TGTGCCAGCAGTGATTTTGGGATGGACAGGGGGTCTAACTATGGCTACACCTTC.

This clone has only a few counts. The chain carries TRBV29-1 and TRBJ2-6; maybe TRBD2 (6 bases). Per germline, CDR1 SQVTM and CDR2 ANQGSEA. The CDR3 length is 16 residues. The ends were cut back, 5 bases at V and 3 bases at J, with 17 bases in the middle. The CDR3 loop is CSVLTWGENGANVLTF. CDR3 in DNA: TGCAGCGTTCTGACATGGGGGGAGAATGGGGCCAACGTCCTGACTTTC.